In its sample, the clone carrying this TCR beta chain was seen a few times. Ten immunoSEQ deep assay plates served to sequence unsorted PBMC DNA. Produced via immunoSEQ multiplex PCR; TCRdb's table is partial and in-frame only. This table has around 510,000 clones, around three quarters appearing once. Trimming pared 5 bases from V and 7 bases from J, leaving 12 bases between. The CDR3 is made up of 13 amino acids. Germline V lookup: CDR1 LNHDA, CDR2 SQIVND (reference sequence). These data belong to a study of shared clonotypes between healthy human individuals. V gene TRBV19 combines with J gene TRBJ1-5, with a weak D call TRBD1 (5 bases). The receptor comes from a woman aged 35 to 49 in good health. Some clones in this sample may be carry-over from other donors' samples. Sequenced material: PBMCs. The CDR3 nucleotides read TGTGCCAGTAGTGTTCAGGGAGCACAGCCCCAGCATTTT. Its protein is CASSVQGAQPQHF.